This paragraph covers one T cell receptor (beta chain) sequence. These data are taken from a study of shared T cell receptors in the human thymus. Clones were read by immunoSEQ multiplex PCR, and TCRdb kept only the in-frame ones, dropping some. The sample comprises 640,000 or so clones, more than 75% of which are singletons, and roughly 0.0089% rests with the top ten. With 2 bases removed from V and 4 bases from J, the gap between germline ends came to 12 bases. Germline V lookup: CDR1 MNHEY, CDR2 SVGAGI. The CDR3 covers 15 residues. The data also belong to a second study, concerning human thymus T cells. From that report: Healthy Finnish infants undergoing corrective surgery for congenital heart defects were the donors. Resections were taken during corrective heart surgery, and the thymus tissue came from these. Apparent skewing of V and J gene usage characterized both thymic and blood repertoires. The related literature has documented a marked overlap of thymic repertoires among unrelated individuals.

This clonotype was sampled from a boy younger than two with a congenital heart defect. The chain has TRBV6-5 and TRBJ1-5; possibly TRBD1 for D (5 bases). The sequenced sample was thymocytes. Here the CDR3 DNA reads TGTGCCAGCAGTTACGCTGCAGGGCCTAATCAGCCCCAGCATTTT. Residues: CASSYAAGPNQPQHF.